Detailed here is one T cell receptor beta chain. Its matching antigen is unknown. This specimen comes from a study of T cell repertoires in cytomegalovirus infection. Whole-study context: Matching HLA type, along with CMV infection, was indicated by public TCR beta signatures. Whole-study findings and limits: Summed frequency of shared TCR beta families picked out CMV carriers who also had the relevant HLA. There were HLA-C-restricted CMV-specific TCR beta clonotypes dominating the ex vivo response.

Trimming at V came to 0 bases and at J to 4 bases, leaving 3 bases not matched to a gene. The CDR3 spans 16 residues. Germline CDR1 SGHTA, CDR2 FQGNSA. Each CDR3 protein gets one entry after TCRdb re-called the reads with MiXCR. The sample comprises approximately 250,000 distinct CDR3 sequences, roughly 9% of which are singletons, and over 12% rests with the top ten. This chain connects TRBV7-2 to TRBJ2-3; 11 bases match TRBD2. Sequencing used PBMCs. The origin of this receptor is a human donor in good health (CMV status not recorded). Some clones in this sample may be carry-over from other donors' samples. CDR3 region: CASSLALAGGSDTQYF. CDR3 sequence (DNA): TGTGCCAGCAGCTTAGCCCTAGCGGGGGGATCAGATACGCAGTATTTT.